Below are 18 T cell receptor beta chains sequenced from a single sample in a study of T cells in Graves' hyperthyroidism and ophthalmopathy. Template material for amplifying TCR beta CDR3 regions consisted of RNA transcripts. HTBI primers were employed in a first-round RT-PCR of the TCR CDR3. TCRdb re-called the multiplex PCR reads with MiXCR, one entry per CDR3 protein. The sample contains about 400,000 distinct CDR3 sequences, roughly 13% of which appear only once. Sequencing was performed on blood. All receptors derive from a woman aged 18 to 35 with Graves' hyperthyroidism.

This clonotype showed up just a few times. V is TRBV7-2 and J is TRBJ2-5, with D unresolved. Trimming shortened V by 4 bases and J by 5 bases, and 5 bases separated the two germline ends. The CDR3 has 11 amino acids. Per the germline V gene, CDR1 is SGHTA and CDR2 is FQGNSA. The CDR3 spells CASSWAETQYF. CDR3 in DNA: TGTGCCAGCAGCTGGGCTGAGACCCAGTACTTC. Filled out from reference TRBV7-2 and TRBJ2-5, the complete variable domain reads GAGVSQSPSNKVTEKGKDVELRCDPISGHTALYWYRQSLGQGLEFLIYFQGNSAPDKSGLPSDRFSAERTGGSVSTLTIQRTQQEDSAVYLCASSWAETQYFGPGTRLLVL.

This clonotype was seen ten or more times. The V gene is TRBV5-8, the J gene TRBJ2-1, with D tentatively TRBD2 (5 bases). The germline V gene encodes CDR1 SGHTS and CDR2 YDEGEE. Trimming shortened V by 0 bases and J by 9 bases, and 10 bases separated the two germline ends. The CDR3 loop spans 13 amino acids. The CDR3 loop reads CASSLGIAGEQFF. CDR3 nucleotide sequence: TGTGCCAGCAGCTTGGGGATCGCGGGTGAGCAGTTCTTC.

This clonotype came up many times. The rearrangement uses TRBV7-8 and TRBJ1-2; D unresolved. The CDR3 is made up of 16 amino acids. CDR1 is SGHVS, CDR2 FQNEAQ, per germline. Trimming pared 3 bases from V and 4 bases from J, leaving 18 bases between. The DNA for the CDR3 is TGTGCCAGCAGCTTCACCAAAATCCAGCGGGCCTATGGCTACACCTTC. This encodes CASSFTKIQRAYGYTF. The variable domain in full, with the rest retrieved from reference TRBV7-8 and TRBJ1-2, is GAGVSQSPRYKVAKRGQDVALRCDPISGHVSLFWYQQALGQGPEFLTYFQNEAQLDKSGLPSDRFFAERPEGSVSTLKIQRTQQEDSAVYLCASSFTKIQRAYGYTFGSGTRLTVV.

This clonotype was recorded at least ten times. V usage is TRBV20-1 and J usage is TRBJ1-5; a possible D gene is TRBD1 (5 bases). There are 14 residues in the CDR3. V was cut by 1 base and J by 0 bases, with 7 bases left in between. Germline-derived CDR1 and CDR2 are DFQATT and SNEGSKA (reference sequence). CDR3 nucleotide sequence: TGCAGTGCTAGAGCGGGGGATAGCAATCAGCCCCAGCATTTT. Translation: CSARAGDSNQPQHF.

The chain couples TRBV9 to TRBJ2-3; D not certain. CDR3 length equals 16 residues. With 4 bases removed from V and 5 bases from J, the gap between germline ends came to 20 bases. Germline V gene data show CDR1 as SGDLS and CDR2 as YYNGEE. The CDR3 nucleotides are TGTGCCAGCAGCCACCATGCCGGAGCAATTGGAGATACGCAGTATTTT. It encodes CASSHHAGAIGDTQYF.

The chain has TRBV29-1 and TRBJ1-3; possibly TRBD1 for D (5 bases). V dropped 0 bases and J dropped 0 bases, with 12 bases sitting between them. CDR1 and CDR2 (germline): SQVTM, ANQGSEA. This CDR3 region has 16 residues. This chain's CDR3 is CSVEDLRGDSGNTIYF. CDR3 bases: TGCAGCGTTGAAGATCTTCGGGGGGACTCTGGAAACACCATATATTTT.

This clonotype was detected a few times. The rearrangement links TRBV5-1 to TRBJ2-1; no clear D. CDR1 SGHRS and CDR2 YFSETQ come from the germline V gene. Trimming removed 2 bases from V and 10 bases from J, with 7 bases in between. The CDR3 has 11 amino acids. The CDR3 DNA is TGCGCCAGCAGCTTAGCGAGGGAGCAGTTCTTC. Amino acids: CASSLAREQFF.

This clonotype was found many times. This chain connects TRBV7-8 to TRBJ2-2; 7 nucleotides match TRBD2. V lost 5 bases to trimming and J lost 4 bases; unmatched junction nucleotides: 4. CDR3 length equals 14 residues. Germline lookup yields CDR1 SGHVS and CDR2 FQNEAQ. CDR3 amino acids: CASSTTSVTGELFF. The DNA of the CDR3 is TGTGCCAGCAGCACTACTAGCGTCACCGGGGAGCTGTTTTTT. The whole variable domain, filled in from reference TRBV7-8 and TRBJ2-2, reads GAGVSQSPRYKVAKRGQDVALRCDPISGHVSLFWYQQALGQGPEFLTYFQNEAQLDKSGLPSDRFFAERPEGSVSTLKIQRTQQEDSAVYLCASSTTSVTGELFFGEGSRLTVL.

This clonotype was seen repeatedly, ten times or more. Written as DNA, the CDR3 is TGTGCCAGCAGTTTACTGGCCGGGGAGCTGTTTTTT. This codes for CASSLLAGELFF. The V and J genes are TRBV28 and TRBJ2-2; D gene ambiguous. CDR1 is MDHEN and CDR2 is SYDVKM in the germline V gene. With 2 bases removed from V and 6 bases from J, the gap between germline ends came to 4 bases. The CDR3 has 12 amino acids.

The rearrangement links TRBV5-4 to TRBJ1-4; D not certain. This CDR3 region has 14 residues. The V and J ends lost 4 bases and 5 bases respectively, with 12 bases between them. Germline CDR1 SGHNT, CDR2 YYREEE (reference sequence). This chain's CDR3 is CASSTRETNEKLFF. As DNA, the CDR3 is TGTGCCAGCAGCACCCGGGAGACAAATGAAAAACTGTTTTTT. The entire variable domain, with the rest obtained from reference TRBV5-4 and TRBJ1-4, is as follows: ETGVTQSPTHLIKTRGQQVTLRCSSQSGHNTVSWYQQALGQGPQFIFQYYREEENGRGNFPPRFSGLQFPNYSSELNVNALELDDSALYLCASSTRETNEKLFFGSGTQLSVL.

The gene calls are TRBV4-1 and TRBJ2-1, with TRBD2 matching over 7 bases. The V gene end was trimmed by 0 bases and the J gene end by 0 bases; junction bases not matched to a gene: 11. Per germline, CDR1 MGHRA and CDR2 YSYEKL. The length of the CDR3 is 19 residues. In DNA, the CDR3 is TGCGCCAGCAGCCAAGAGAGGCGGTCTAGCGGCAGCTCCTACAATGAGCAGTTCTTC. Its protein product is CASSQERRSSGSSYNEQFF.

The V gene is TRBV6-6, the J gene TRBJ2-1, with unresolved D. V shed 0 bases and J shed 0 bases, with 9 bases lying between them. The CDR3 is 16 residues long. Germline-derived CDR1 and CDR2 are MNHNY and SVGAGI (reference sequence). This CDR3 reads CASSYSTQNSYNEQFF. For the CDR3, the DNA is TGTGCCAGCAGTTACTCGACGCAAAACTCCTACAATGAGCAGTTCTTC.

The chain carries TRBV10-1 and TRBJ1-1; 9 bases map to TRBD1. Trimming cost V 3 bases and J 4 bases; bases outside gene matches: 15. The CDR3 runs to 18 residues. CDR1 and CDR2 (germline): WNHNN, SYGVQD (reference sequence). CDR3 sequence (DNA): TGCGCCAGCAGTGAAGACTTACCGGGACAGGGTTTTCGCACTGAAGCTTTCTTT. It codes for CASSEDLPGQGFRTEAFF.

This chain links TRBV28 with TRBJ1-4; no clear D. Trimming shortened V by 6 bases and J by 3 bases, and 8 bases separated the two germline ends. Germline CDR1 is MDHEN and CDR2 is SYDVKM. The CDR3 sequence is 13 residues long. CDR3 coding DNA: TGTGCCAGCAGGACTGAGGCTAATGAAAAACTGTTTTTT. Protein sequence: CASRTEANEKLFF.

The chain combines TRBV6-4 with TRBJ2-1; 14 nucleotides line up with TRBD2. The CDR3 runs 14 residues. Trimming cost V 4 bases and J 8 bases; bases outside gene matches: 1. The germline gives CDR1 MRHNA, CDR2 SNTAGT. CDR3 sequence: CASSAGLAGDEQFF. The DNA of the CDR3 is TGTGCCAGCAGTGCGGGACTAGCGGGAGATGAGCAGTTCTTC.

This clonotype was counted ten times or more. The chain links TRBV30 to TRBJ1-2; no clear D. The germline V gene has CDR1 GTSNPN and CDR2 SVGIG (reference sequence). The length of the CDR3 is 14 residues. Deletions cut 2 bases from V and 6 bases from J, with 16 bases between. The CDR3 sequence: CAWSTQLISNGYTF. The DNA for the CDR3 is TGTGCCTGGAGTACCCAACTGATTAGTAATGGCTACACCTTC.

This clonotype has a count of ten or more. Germline is not matched at one junction end, which may reflect a read error. V is TRBV20-1 and J is TRBJ2-7; 7 nucleotides align to TRBD2. Germline CDR1 and CDR2: DFQATT and SNEGSKA (reference sequence). The CDR3 length is 15 residues. CDR3 nucleotides: TGCAGCGCTATGGAGGCGGGGCGGGAGTTCGCCGAGCAGTACTTC. It yields the protein CSAMEAGREFAEQYF.

This clonotype has just a few counts. This rearrangement joins TRBV18 to TRBJ2-5; D not resolved. Trimming pared 1 base from V and 2 bases from J, leaving 11 bases between. Germline CDR1 reads KGHSH; CDR2 reads LQKENI. The CDR3 is made up of 15 amino acids. DNA for the CDR3: TGTGCCAGCTCACCACAAGCAGGATCTCAAGAGACCCAGTACTTC. It specifies CASSPQAGSQETQYF.